The T cell receptor (beta chain) described here comes from a study of blood T cell repertoires in COVID-19. Data came from immunoSEQ multiplex PCR; TCRdb stores just in-frame clones and leaves some out. The data contain more than 200,000 clones, 85% to 90% of them singletons. Germline values: CDR1 LGHNA, CDR2 YSLEER. V gave up 0 bases and J gave up 4 bases; unmatched junction bases: 5. This CDR3 is 15 amino acids long. The TCR sequence derives from a man at least 80 years old with acute or convalescent COVID-19. Sequencing used peripheral blood. The chain links TRBV4-3 to TRBJ1-1; 7 bases match TRBD1. CDR3 nucleotides: TGCGCCAGCAGCCAAGATCAACAGGGGAGCACTGAAGCTTTCTTT. It specifies CASSQDQQGSTEAFF.